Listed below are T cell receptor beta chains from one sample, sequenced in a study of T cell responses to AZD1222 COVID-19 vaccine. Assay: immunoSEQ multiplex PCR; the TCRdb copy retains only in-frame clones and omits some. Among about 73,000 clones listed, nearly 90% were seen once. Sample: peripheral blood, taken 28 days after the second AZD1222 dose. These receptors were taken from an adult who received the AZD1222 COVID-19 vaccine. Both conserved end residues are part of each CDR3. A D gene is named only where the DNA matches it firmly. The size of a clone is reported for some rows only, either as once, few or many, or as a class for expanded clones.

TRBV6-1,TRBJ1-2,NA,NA,TGTGCCAGCAGTGAAGCCGGGTCGGGTCCGTATGGCTACACCTTC,CASSEAGSGPYGYTF
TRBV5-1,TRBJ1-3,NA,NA,TGCGCCAGCAGCTTGGGGCCGGGTTCTGGAAACACCATATATTTT,CASSLGPGSGNTIYF
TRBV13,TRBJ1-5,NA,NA,TGTGCCAGCAGCTTAGTGCGGGGAGATCAGCCCCAGCATTTT,CASSLVRGDQPQHF
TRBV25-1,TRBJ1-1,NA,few,TGTGCCAGCAGTGTCAAGGGAGGGAACACTGAAGCTTTCTTT,CASSVKGGNTEAFF
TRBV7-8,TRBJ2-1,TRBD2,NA,TGTGCCAGCAGTGCCGGGACTAGTTACAATGAGCAGTTCTTC,CASSAGTSYNEQFF
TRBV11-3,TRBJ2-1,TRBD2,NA,TGTGCCAGCAGCTTAGATCTAGCGGGAGAGTCCTACAATGAGCAGTTCTTC,CASSLDLAGESYNEQFF
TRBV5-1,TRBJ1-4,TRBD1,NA,TGCGCCAGCAGCTTGACAGGGGCTAATGAAAAACTGTTTTTT,CASSLTGANEKLFF
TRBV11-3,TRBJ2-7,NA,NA,TGTGCCAGCAGCAGGGGGGGGAGCTCCTACGAGCAGTACTTC,CASSRGGSSYEQYF
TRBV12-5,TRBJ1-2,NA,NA,TGTGCTAGTGGTTTGGGCCTGTCGGGGGAGGGCTACACCTTC,CASGLGLSGEGYTF
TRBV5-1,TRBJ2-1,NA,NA,TGCGCCAGCAGCCCCCCCCGGACCACGGGCTCCTACAATGAGCAGTTCTTC,CASSPPRTTGSYNEQFF
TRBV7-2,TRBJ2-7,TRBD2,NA,TGTGCCAGCGCATACTCTGGGGGGGCCTACGAGCAGTACTTC,CASAYSGGAYEQYF
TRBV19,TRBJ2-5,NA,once,TGTGCCAGTAGTATACTCCTGACAGGCCAAGGCGGAACCCAGTACTTC,CASSILLTGQGGTQYF
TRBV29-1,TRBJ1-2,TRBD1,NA,TGCAGCGTTGAGACAGGGCTCGGCTACACCTTC,CSVETGLGYTF
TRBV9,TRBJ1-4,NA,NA,TGTGCCAGCAGCTTACAGGCTTTTAATGAAAAACTGTTTTTT,CASSLQAFNEKLFF
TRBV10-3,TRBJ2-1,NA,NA,TGTGCCATCAGTGAACTGCCACATGAGCAGTTCTTC,CAISELPHEQFF
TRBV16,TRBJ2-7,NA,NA,TGTGCCAGCAGCCAATCAGCGGACAGCACCTACGAGCAGTACTTC,CASSQSADSTYEQYF
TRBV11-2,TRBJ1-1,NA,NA,TGTGCCAGCAGCGGGCATTCGGAGAACACTGAAGCTTTCTTT,CASSGHSENTEAFF
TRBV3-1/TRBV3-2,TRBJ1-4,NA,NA,TGTGCCAGCAGTCGAGGTGAGGAAAAACTGTTTTTT,CASSRGEEKLFF
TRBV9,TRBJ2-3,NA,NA,TGTGCCAGCAGCGTTTCGGGGCCTAGCACAGATACGCAGTATTTT,CASSVSGPSTDTQYF
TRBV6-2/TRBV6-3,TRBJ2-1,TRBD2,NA,TGTGCCAGCAGTTACTTAGCGGGGACGCACAATGAGCAGTTCTTC,CASSYLAGTHNEQFF
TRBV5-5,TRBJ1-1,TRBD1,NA,TGTGCCAGCAGTCCCCGGACAGGGAGGCTGAACACTGAAGCTTTCTTT,CASSPRTGRLNTEAFF
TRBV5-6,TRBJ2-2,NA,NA,TGTGCCAGCAACTTAAATGACCAAACCAGGGTCGGGGAGCTGTTTTTT,CASNLNDQTRVGELFF
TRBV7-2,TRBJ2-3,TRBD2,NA,TGTGCCAGCAGCTTCCGCGGCGGGGGGGCTTCTAGCACAGATACGCAGTATTTT,CASSFRGGGASSTDTQYF
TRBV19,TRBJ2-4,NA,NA,TGTGCCAGTAGTCAACCCTGGATGCTGGGCGGTAGGCAGGGAACTATTCAGTACTTC,CASSQPWMLGGRQGTIQYF
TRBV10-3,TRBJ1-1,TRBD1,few,TGTGCCATCAGTAACTCAGGGGGCATGGACACTGAAGCTTTCTTT,CAISNSGGMDTEAFF
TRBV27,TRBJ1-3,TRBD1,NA,TGTGCCAGCAGTCGGGAGGGGGCGAAAGGAAACACCATATATTTT,CASSREGAKGNTIYF
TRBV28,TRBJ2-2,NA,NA,TGTGCCAGCAGTTTCGGCCAGGGTGGAGGGGAGCTGTTTTTT,CASSFGQGGGELFF
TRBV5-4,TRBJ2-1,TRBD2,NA,TGTGCCAGCAGCGGACTAGCGGAGAACTACAATGAGCAGTTCTTC,CASSGLAENYNEQFF
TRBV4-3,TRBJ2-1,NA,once,TGCGCCAGCAGCCAAAGACTTACCTACAATGAGCAGTTCTTC,CASSQRLTYNEQFF
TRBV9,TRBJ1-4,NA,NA,TGTGCCAGCAGCGTAGGCAGAGTTGCAACTAATGAAAAACTGTTTTTT,CASSVGRVATNEKLFF
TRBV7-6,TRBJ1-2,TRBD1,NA,TGTGCCAGCAGCCACATCCGTCGACAGGGGCGGAATGGCTACACCTTC,CASSHIRRQGRNGYTF
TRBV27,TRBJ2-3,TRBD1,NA,TGTGCCAGCACGACCGGGACAGGGTTCACAGATACGCAGTATTTT,CASTTGTGFTDTQYF
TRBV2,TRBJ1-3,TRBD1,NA,TGTGCCAGCAGTGGGCCCGGGACAGCAGCCAACTCTGGAAACACCATATATTTT,CASSGPGTAANSGNTIYF
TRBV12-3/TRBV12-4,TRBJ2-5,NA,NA,TGTGCCAGCAGTCAGGCCGGGCGGACCTACCGGTACTTC,CASSQAGRTYRYF
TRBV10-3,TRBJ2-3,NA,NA,TGTGCCATCACGAACAGCCCGGGTGCAGATACGCAGTATTTT,CAITNSPGADTQYF
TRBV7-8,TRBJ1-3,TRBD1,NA,TGTGCCAGCAGCTTACTTGGGACAGGGAGCTCTGGAAACACCATATATTTT,CASSLLGTGSSGNTIYF
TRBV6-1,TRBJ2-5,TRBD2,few,TGTGCCAGCAGTGGGGGACTAGCGGGATTTCCACAAGAGACCCAGTACTTC,CASSGGLAGFPQETQYF
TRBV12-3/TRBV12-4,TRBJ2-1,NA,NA,TGTGCCAGCTCCCCTTCCCACAATGAGCAGTTCTTC,CASSPSHNEQFF
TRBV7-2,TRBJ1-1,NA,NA,TGTGCCAGCAGCCAGAGACCCGGTGAAGCTTTCTTT,CASSQRPGEAFF